This is a list of T cell receptor beta chains from one sample in a study of control samples from healthy donors and cancer patients. The table came from immunoSEQ multiplex PCR; TCRdb's copy has only in-frame clones and leaves some out. This table has 94,000 or so clones, 65% to 85% appearing once. Specimen: PBMCs. Every receptor here comes from a man aged 65-85 years with lung cancer. The CDR3 runs from the conserved cysteine through the conserved F or W. D genes are given only for firm matches. For some rows the clone size is stated as once, few or many, or as a class when expanded; others skip it.

clone_size: -; v_call: TRBV4-1; d_call: -; j_call: TRBJ2-7; cdr3_aa: CASSQEGRRDEQYF; cdr3_nt: TGCGCCAGCAGCCAAGAGGGCAGGAGAGACGAGCAGTACTTC
clone_size: -; v_call: TRBV5-1; d_call: -; j_call: TRBJ2-1; cdr3_aa: CASSPSGTPYNEQFF; cdr3_nt: TGCGCCAGCAGCCCCTCCGGGACACCCTACAATGAGCAGTTCTTC
clone_size: -; v_call: TRBV9; d_call: TRBD2; j_call: TRBJ2-3; cdr3_aa: CASSVTYGLGVATDTQYF; cdr3_nt: TGTGCCAGCAGCGTAACCTACGGACTAGGAGTTGCCACAGATACGCAGTATTTT
clone_size: -; v_call: TRBV19; d_call: TRBD2; j_call: TRBJ2-4; cdr3_aa: CASKAGRISPQYF; cdr3_nt: TGTGCCAGTAAAGCGGGGCGCATAAGTCCTCAGTACTTC
clone_size: -; v_call: TRBV11-2; d_call: TRBD1; j_call: TRBJ1-1; cdr3_aa: CASSLEIGGLTEAFF; cdr3_nt: TGTGCCAGCAGCTTAGAGATAGGGGGCCTCACTGAAGCTTTCTTT
clone_size: few; v_call: TRBV2; d_call: -; j_call: TRBJ2-1; cdr3_aa: CASRAYGPRGAYNEQFF; cdr3_nt: TGTGCCAGCAGAGCTTACGGGCCACGAGGGGCCTACAATGAGCAGTTCTTC
clone_size: -; v_call: TRBV27; d_call: TRBD1; j_call: TRBJ1-1; cdr3_aa: CASSLNRGPRILNTEAFF; cdr3_nt: TGTGCCAGCAGTTTAAACAGGGGGCCCCGGATTTTGAACACTGAAGCTTTCTTT
clone_size: -; v_call: TRBV14; d_call: -; j_call: TRBJ1-6; cdr3_aa: CASSFNRELHF; cdr3_nt: TGTGCCAGCAGTTTTAACAGAGAACTCCACTTT
clone_size: -; v_call: TRBV6-5; d_call: TRBD1; j_call: TRBJ2-7; cdr3_aa: CASSLGDSYEQYF; cdr3_nt: TGTGCCAGCAGTTTGGGGGACAGTTACGAGCAGTACTTC
clone_size: once; v_call: TRBV7-2; d_call: TRBD2; j_call: TRBJ2-1; cdr3_aa: CASSLVARGGLNEQFF; cdr3_nt: TGTGCCAGCAGCTTAGTGGCGCGGGGGGGGCTCAATGAGCAGTTCTTC
clone_size: -; v_call: TRBV7-3; d_call: TRBD2; j_call: TRBJ2-3; cdr3_aa: CASSLAGGIESTDTQYF; cdr3_nt: TGTGCCAGCAGCTTAGCGGGGGGGATCGAGAGCACAGATACGCAGTATTTT
clone_size: -; v_call: TRBV6-5; d_call: TRBD2; j_call: TRBJ2-2; cdr3_aa: CASRSASGGTGELFF; cdr3_nt: TGTGCCAGCAGGAGTGCTAGCGGGGGGACCGGGGAGCTGTTTTTT
clone_size: -; v_call: TRBV3-1/TRBV3-2; d_call: TRBD1; j_call: TRBJ2-5; cdr3_aa: CASSYLGAGGIQETQYF; cdr3_nt: TGTGCCAGCAGCTACCTCGGAGCAGGGGGAATACAAGAGACCCAGTACTTC
clone_size: -; v_call: TRBV27; d_call: TRBD1; j_call: TRBJ2-5; cdr3_aa: CASSSKTGGETQYF; cdr3_nt: TGTGCCAGCAGTTCGAAGACAGGGGGCGAGACCCAGTACTTC
clone_size: -; v_call: TRBV10-2; d_call: -; j_call: TRBJ2-4; cdr3_aa: CASSERGVKNIQYF; cdr3_nt: TGCGCCAGCAGTGAGCGGGGAGTCAAAAACATTCAGTACTTC
clone_size: -; v_call: TRBV12-5; d_call: -; j_call: TRBJ1-2; cdr3_aa: CASGLALDYRQTYGYTF; cdr3_nt: TGTGCTAGTGGTTTGGCTTTGGATTATCGACAGACATATGGCTACACCTTC
clone_size: medium-sized; v_call: TRBV7-8; d_call: -; j_call: TRBJ1-2; cdr3_aa: CASSLGQGPYGYTF; cdr3_nt: TGTGCCAGCAGCTTAGGGCAGGGCCCTTATGGCTACACCTTC
clone_size: -; v_call: TRBV11-3; d_call: -; j_call: TRBJ2-1; cdr3_aa: CASSFGRAEQFF; cdr3_nt: TGTGCCAGCAGCTTCGGTCGAGCGGAGCAGTTCTTC
clone_size: -; v_call: TRBV27; d_call: -; j_call: TRBJ1-4; cdr3_aa: CASSNRQKSNEKLFF; cdr3_nt: TGTGCCAGCTCGAACCGACAGAAATCTAATGAAAAACTGTTTTTT
clone_size: -; v_call: TRBV18; d_call: TRBD2; j_call: TRBJ2-4; cdr3_aa: CASSPQGGFAKNIQYF; cdr3_nt: TGTGCCAGCTCACCCCAGGGAGGGTTTGCCAAAAACATTCAGTACTTC
clone_size: -; v_call: TRBV19; d_call: TRBD1; j_call: TRBJ1-5; cdr3_aa: CATRDSFYQPQHF; cdr3_nt: TGTGCCACAAGGGACAGTTTCTATCAGCCCCAGCATTTT
clone_size: -; v_call: TRBV24-1; d_call: -; j_call: TRBJ2-2; cdr3_aa: CATSGTEGVFGELFF; cdr3_nt: TGTGCCACCAGTGGCACAGAAGGGGTATTCGGGGAGCTGTTTTTT
clone_size: few; v_call: TRBV3-1/TRBV3-2; d_call: TRBD2; j_call: TRBJ2-3; cdr3_aa: CASSQVWSGGADTQYF; cdr3_nt: TGTGCCAGCAGCCAAGTATGGAGCGGGGGGGCAGATACGCAGTATTTT
clone_size: -; v_call: TRBV9; d_call: -; j_call: TRBJ2-5; cdr3_aa: CASSVDLAGGIQETQYF; cdr3_nt: TGTGCCAGCAGCGTAGACCTAGCTGGGGGGATCCAAGAGACCCAGTACTTC
clone_size: -; v_call: TRBV18; d_call: TRBD1; j_call: TRBJ2-7; cdr3_aa: CASSPGQGTFEQYF; cdr3_nt: TGTGCCAGCTCACCAGGACAGGGGACGTTCGAGCAGTACTTC
clone_size: -; v_call: TRBV11-2; d_call: TRBD2; j_call: TRBJ2-3; cdr3_aa: CASSLRGHTSGTDTQYF; cdr3_nt: TGTGCCAGCAGCTTAAGGGGTCATACTAGCGGCACAGATACGCAGTATTTT
clone_size: -; v_call: TRBV14; d_call: TRBD1; j_call: TRBJ2-1; cdr3_aa: CASSPQGPPPYNEQFF; cdr3_nt: TGTGCCAGCAGCCCACAGGGGCCACCCCCCTACAATGAGCAGTTCTTC
clone_size: -; v_call: TRBV9; d_call: TRBD2; j_call: TRBJ2-7; cdr3_aa: CATRPGLAGFRPDEQYF; cdr3_nt: TGTGCCACCCGGCCGGGACTAGCGGGTTTCAGGCCGGACGAGCAGTACTTC
clone_size: -; v_call: TRBV27; d_call: -; j_call: TRBJ1-5; cdr3_aa: CASSLGWNQPQHF; cdr3_nt: TGTGCCAGCAGTTTAGGGTGGAATCAGCCCCAGCATTTT
clone_size: many; v_call: TRBV18; d_call: TRBD1; j_call: TRBJ1-2; cdr3_aa: CASSPQGANGYTF; cdr3_nt: TGTGCCAGCTCACCACAGGGGGCAAACGGCTACACCTTC
clone_size: -; v_call: TRBV2; d_call: TRBD2; j_call: TRBJ2-5; cdr3_aa: CASSQWRGGQETQYF; cdr3_nt: TGTGCCAGCTCCCAGTGGCGGGGGGGCCAAGAGACCCAGTACTTC
clone_size: -; v_call: TRBV2; d_call: -; j_call: TRBJ1-5; cdr3_aa: CASSGRGDQPQHF; cdr3_nt: TGTGCCAGCAGTGGCAGGGGAGATCAGCCCCAGCATTTT
clone_size: -; v_call: TRBV7-2; d_call: TRBD1; j_call: TRBJ1-4; cdr3_aa: CASSSGQGASNEKLFF; cdr3_nt: TGTGCCAGCAGCTCAGGACAGGGGGCGAGTAATGAAAAACTGTTTTTT
clone_size: -; v_call: TRBV7-9; d_call: -; j_call: TRBJ1-1; cdr3_aa: CASSSRTSTTEAFF; cdr3_nt: TGTGCCAGCAGCTCCCGAACCAGCACGACTGAAGCTTTCTTT
clone_size: -; v_call: TRBV6-2/TRBV6-3; d_call: -; j_call: TRBJ2-1; cdr3_aa: CASSYSRGRSSYNEQFF; cdr3_nt: TGTGCCAGCAGTTACTCGAGAGGCCGGAGCTCCTACAATGAGCAGTTCTTC
clone_size: -; v_call: TRBV5-6; d_call: -; j_call: TRBJ2-7; cdr3_aa: CASSLDQTYEQYF; cdr3_nt: TGTGCCAGCAGCTTGGACCAGACCTACGAGCAGTACTTC
clone_size: -; v_call: TRBV5-1; d_call: -; j_call: TRBJ2-5; cdr3_aa: CASSRQDQETQYF; cdr3_nt: TGCGCCAGCAGCCGACAGGATCAAGAGACCCAGTACTTC
clone_size: -; v_call: TRBV2; d_call: -; j_call: TRBJ1-5; cdr3_aa: CASSEARGSNQPQHF; cdr3_nt: TGTGCCAGCAGTGAAGCACGTGGAAGCAATCAGCCCCAGCATTTT
clone_size: once; v_call: TRBV9; d_call: -; j_call: TRBJ2-7; cdr3_aa: CASSVGLISSYEQYF; cdr3_nt: TGTGCCAGCAGCGTAGGGCTTATTAGCTCCTACGAGCAGTACTTC
clone_size: few; v_call: TRBV7-9; d_call: -; j_call: TRBJ1-2; cdr3_aa: CASSSNPKGGGGYTF; cdr3_nt: TGTGCCAGCAGCTCAAACCCCAAGGGTGGAGGGGGCTACACCTTC
clone_size: -; v_call: TRBV5-8; d_call: -; j_call: TRBJ2-7; cdr3_aa: CASSLDGTAPYEQYF; cdr3_nt: TGTGCCAGCAGCTTGGATGGTACAGCCCCCTACGAGCAGTACTTC